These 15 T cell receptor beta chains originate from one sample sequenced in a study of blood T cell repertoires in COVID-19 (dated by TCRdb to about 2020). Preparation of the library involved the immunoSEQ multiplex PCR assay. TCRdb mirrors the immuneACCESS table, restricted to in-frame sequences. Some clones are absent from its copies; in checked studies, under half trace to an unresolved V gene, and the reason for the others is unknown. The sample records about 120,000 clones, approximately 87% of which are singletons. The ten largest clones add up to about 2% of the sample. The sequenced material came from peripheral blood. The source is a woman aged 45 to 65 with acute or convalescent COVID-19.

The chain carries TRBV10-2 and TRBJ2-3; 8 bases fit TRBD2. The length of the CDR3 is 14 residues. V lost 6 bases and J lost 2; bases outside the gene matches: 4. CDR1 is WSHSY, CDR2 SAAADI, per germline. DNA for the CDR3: TGCGCCAGCAGGGATAGCGGGGCCACAGATACGCAGTATTTT. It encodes CASRDSGATDTQYF.

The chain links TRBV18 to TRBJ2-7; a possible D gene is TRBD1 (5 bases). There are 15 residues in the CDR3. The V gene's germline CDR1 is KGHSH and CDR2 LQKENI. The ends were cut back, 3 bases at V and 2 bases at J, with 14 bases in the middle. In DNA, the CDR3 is TGTGCCAGCTCACCCCGCGACAGTCAAGCCTACGAGCAGTACTTC. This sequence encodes CASSPRDSQAYEQYF.

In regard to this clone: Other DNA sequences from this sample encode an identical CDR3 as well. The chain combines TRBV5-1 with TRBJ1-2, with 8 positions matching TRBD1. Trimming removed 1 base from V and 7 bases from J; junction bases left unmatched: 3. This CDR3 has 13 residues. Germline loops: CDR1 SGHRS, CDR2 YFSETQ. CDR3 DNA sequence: TGCGCCAGCAGCTTGCAGGGGGCGGTTGGCTACACCTTC. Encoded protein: CASSLQGAVGYTF.

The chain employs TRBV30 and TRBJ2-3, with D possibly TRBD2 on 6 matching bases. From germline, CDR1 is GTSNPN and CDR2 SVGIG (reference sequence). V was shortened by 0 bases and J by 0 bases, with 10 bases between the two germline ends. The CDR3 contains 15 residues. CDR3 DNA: TGTGCCTGGAGTGTACACGGGGGTAGCACAGATACGCAGTATTTT. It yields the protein CAWSVHGGSTDTQYF. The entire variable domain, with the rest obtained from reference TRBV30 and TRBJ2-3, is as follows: SQTIHQWPATLVQPVGSPLSLECTVEGTSNPNLYWYRQAAGRGLQLLFYSVGIGQISSEVPQNLSASRPQDRQFILSSKKLLLSDSGFYLCAWSVHGGSTDTQYFGPGTRLTVL.

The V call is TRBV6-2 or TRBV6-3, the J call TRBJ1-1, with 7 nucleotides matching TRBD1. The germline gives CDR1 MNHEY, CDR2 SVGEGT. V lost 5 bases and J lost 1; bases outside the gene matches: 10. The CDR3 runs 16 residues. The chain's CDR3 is CASSLDRALGNTEAFF. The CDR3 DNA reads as TGTGCCAGCAGTCTAGACAGGGCTCTAGGGAACACTGAAGCTTTCTTT.

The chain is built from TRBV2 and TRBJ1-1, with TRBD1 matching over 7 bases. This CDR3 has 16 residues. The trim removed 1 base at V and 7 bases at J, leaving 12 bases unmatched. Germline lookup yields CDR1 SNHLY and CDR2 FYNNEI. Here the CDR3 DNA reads TGTGCCAGCAGTGAAGTAGGTTTAGGGGACAGAAATGAAGCTTTCTTT. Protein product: CASSEVGLGDRNEAFF. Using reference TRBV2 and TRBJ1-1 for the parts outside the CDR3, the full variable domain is EPEVTQTPSHQVTQMGQEVILRCVPISNHLYFYWYRQILGQKVEFLVSFYNNEISEKSEIFDDQFSVERPDGSNFTLKIRSTKLEDSAMYFCASSEVGLGDRNEAFFGQGTRLTVV.

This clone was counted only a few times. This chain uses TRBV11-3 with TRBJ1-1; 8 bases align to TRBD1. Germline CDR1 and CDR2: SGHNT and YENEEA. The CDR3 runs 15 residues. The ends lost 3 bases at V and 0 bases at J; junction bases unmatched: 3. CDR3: CASSFRTGLNTEAFF. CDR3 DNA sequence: TGTGCCAGCAGCTTCAGGACAGGGCTGAACACTGAAGCTTTCTTT.

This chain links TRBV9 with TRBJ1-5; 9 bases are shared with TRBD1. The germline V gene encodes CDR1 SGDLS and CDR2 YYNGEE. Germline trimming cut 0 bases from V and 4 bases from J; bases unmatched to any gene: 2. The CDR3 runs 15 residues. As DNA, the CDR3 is TGTGCCAGCAGCGTAGCAGGGACAGGGAATCAGCCCCAGCATTTT. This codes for CASSVAGTGNQPQHF.

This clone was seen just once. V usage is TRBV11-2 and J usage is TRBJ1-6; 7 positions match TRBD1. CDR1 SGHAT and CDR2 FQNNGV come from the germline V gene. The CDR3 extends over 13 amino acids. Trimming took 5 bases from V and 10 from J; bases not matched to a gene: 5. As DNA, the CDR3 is TGTGCCAGCAGCCCAAGACAGGGATCACCCCTCCACTTT. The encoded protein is CASSPRQGSPLHF.

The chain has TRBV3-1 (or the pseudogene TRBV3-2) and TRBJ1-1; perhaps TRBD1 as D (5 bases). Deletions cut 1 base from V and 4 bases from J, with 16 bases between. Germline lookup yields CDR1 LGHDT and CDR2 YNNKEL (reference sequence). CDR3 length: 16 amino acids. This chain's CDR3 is CASSQGVGLGGTEAFF. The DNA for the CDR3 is TGTGCCAGCAGCCAAGGGGTGGGGCTGGGGGGCACTGAAGCTTTCTTT.

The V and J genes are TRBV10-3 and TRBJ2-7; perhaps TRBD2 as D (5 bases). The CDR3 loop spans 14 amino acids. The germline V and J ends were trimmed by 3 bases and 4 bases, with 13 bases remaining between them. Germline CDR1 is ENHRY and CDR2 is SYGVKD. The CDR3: CAISDPREGYEQYF. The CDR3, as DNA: TGTGCCATCAGTGATCCCCGGGAAGGTTACGAGCAGTACTTC.

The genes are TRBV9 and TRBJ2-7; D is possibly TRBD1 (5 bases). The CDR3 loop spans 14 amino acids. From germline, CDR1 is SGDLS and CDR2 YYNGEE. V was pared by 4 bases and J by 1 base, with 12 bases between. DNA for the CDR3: TGTGCCAGCAGCCCATCCAGGGTGTCCTACGAGCAGTACTTC. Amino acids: CASSPSRVSYEQYF.

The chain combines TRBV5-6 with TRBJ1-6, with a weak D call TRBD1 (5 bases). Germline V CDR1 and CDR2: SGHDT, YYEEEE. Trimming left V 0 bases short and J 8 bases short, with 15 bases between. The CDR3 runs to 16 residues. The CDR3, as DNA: TGTGCCAGCAGCTTGGAACGGGGGTGGGTTGATTCACCCCTCCACTTT. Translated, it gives CASSLERGWVDSPLHF.

This CDR3 reads CASHRAGNYGYTF. In DNA, the CDR3 is TGTGCCAGCCACAGGGCTGGAAACTATGGCTACACCTTC. The V gene is TRBV5-5, the J gene TRBJ1-2, with D perhaps matching TRBD1 (6 bases). Trimming took 7 bases from V and 2 from J, leaving 12 bases between them. This CDR3 has 13 residues. Germline V gene sequence: CDR1 SGHKS, CDR2 YYEKEE (reference sequence).

The CDR3 nucleotides read TGCGCCAGCAGTGAAGAACTAGCGGGGTACAATGAGCAGTTCTTC. This translates into CASSEELAGYNEQFF. The chain links TRBV10-1 to TRBJ2-1; 10 bases are shared with TRBD2. This CDR3 is 15 amino acids long. The trim removed 3 bases at V and 4 bases at J, leaving 3 bases unmatched. Looked up from germline, CDR1 is WNHNN and CDR2 is SYGVQD (reference sequence).